The 6 T cell receptor beta chains presented below share a single source sample, sequenced in a study of regulatory T cells in long-lasting Graves disease. Time point: persistent/refractory GD, antithyroid drugs over 5 years with positive TRAb. PBMCs were the source of the RNA used for TCR sequencing. Sequencing libraries for TCR beta were prepared with iRepertoire HTBI primers and Arm-PCR of CDR3 regions. Using its own MiXCR run on the multiplex PCR reads, TCRdb lists one record per CDR3 protein. The table has roughly 300,000 distinct CDR3 sequences, roughly 21% seen once. The specimen comprised peripheral blood mononuclear cells (PBMCs), sampled when the disease was refractory, from a patient treated with antithyroid drugs. These receptors all stem from a female donor with Graves disease.

Notes on this clonotype: This may be a read error, as it is one base from a much larger clone. The chain joins TRBV5-1 to TRBJ2-7, with TRBD2 identical over 7 bases. CDR3 length equals 18 residues. CDR1 is SGHRS and CDR2 is YFSETQ in the germline V gene. The CDR3 coding sequence is TGCGCCAGCAGCCCTCGGGCTAGCGGACTGGGTATAGCCTACGAGCAGTGCTTC. This codes for CASSPRASGLGIAYEQCF.

The DNA of the CDR3 is TGTGCCAGCAGTGAAGAGGGGGGCGGACTAGCGGTAGATACGCAGTATTTT. Its translation: CASSEEGGGLAVDTQYF. This chain connects TRBV6-1 to TRBJ2-3; 10 bases match TRBD2. The CDR3 runs 17 residues. With 1 base clipped from V and 5 bases from J, the junction kept 9 bases outside the gene matches. Looked up from germline, CDR1 is MNHNS and CDR2 is SASEGT.

This clonotype was seen many times. V and J are TRBV27 and TRBJ1-1; D perhaps matches TRBD1 (6 bases). The V end was cut by 5 bases, the J end by 1 base, with 17 bases between. Germline assignment: CDR1 MNHEY and CDR2 SMNVEV (reference sequence). This CDR3 is built from 16 residues. The CDR3 DNA is TGTGCCAGCAGTGTATTCGGGGGGCTCGGGAACACTGAAGCTTTCTTT. Residues: CASSVFGGLGNTEAFF.

This clonotype occurred many times. This chain joins TRBV11-1 and TRBJ1-1; tentatively, D is TRBD1 (5 bases). The CDR3 is 14 residues long. V dropped 5 bases and J dropped 1 base, with 11 bases sitting between them. The V gene's germline CDR1 is SGHAT and CDR2 FQDESV (reference sequence). CDR3 region: CASSRGPTNTEAFF. CDR3 bases: TGTGCCAGCAGCCGGGGACCGACGAACACTGAAGCTTTCTTT.

This clonotype appeared many times. This chain connects TRBV7-6 to TRBJ2-7; 8 bases fit TRBD2. The germline V gene has CDR1 SGHVS and CDR2 FNYEAQ. Germline trimming cut 5 bases from V and 5 bases from J; bases unmatched to any gene: 5. The CDR3 length is 13 residues. In nucleotides, the CDR3 is TGTGCCAGCAGCGATGGACTAGCCGACGAGCAGTACTTC. The encoded protein is CASSDGLADEQYF.

This clonotype was counted at least ten times. The chain uses TRBV28 and TRBJ2-7; D is possibly TRBD2 (6 bases). This CDR3 contains 14 residues. Per the germline V gene, CDR1 is MDHEN and CDR2 is SYDVKM. Trimming took 10 bases from V and 4 from J, leaving 20 bases between them. As DNA, the CDR3 is TGTGCCATAACCTGGGAGGCTCTCACTTACGAGCAGTACTTC. This encodes CAITWEALTYEQYF. Full variable domain (outside the CDR3, taken from reference TRBV28 and TRBJ2-7): DVKVTQSSRYLVKRTGEKVFLECVQDMDHENMFWYRQDPGLGLRLIYFSYDVKMKEKGDIPEGYSVSREKKERFSLILESASTNQTSMYLCAITWEALTYEQYFGPGTRLTVT.